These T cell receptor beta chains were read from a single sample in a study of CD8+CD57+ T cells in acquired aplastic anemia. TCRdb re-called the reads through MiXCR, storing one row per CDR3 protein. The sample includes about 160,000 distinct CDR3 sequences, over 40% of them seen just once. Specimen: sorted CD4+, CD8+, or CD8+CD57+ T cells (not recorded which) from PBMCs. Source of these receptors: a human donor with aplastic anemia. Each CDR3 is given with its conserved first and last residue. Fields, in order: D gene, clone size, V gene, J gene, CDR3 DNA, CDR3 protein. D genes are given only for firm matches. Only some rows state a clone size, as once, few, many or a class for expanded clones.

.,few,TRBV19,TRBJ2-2,TGTGCCAGTAGTATGACGCTTAAATCCGGGGAGCTGTTTTTT,CASSMTLKSGELFF
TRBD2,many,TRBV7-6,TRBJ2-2,TGTGCCAGCAGCTTAGCGCCGGGGGGGAGCACCGGGGAGCTGTTTTTT,CASSLAPGGSTGELFF
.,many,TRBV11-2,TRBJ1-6,TGTGCCAGCAGCTTAGTTTCAGACGGAGTGACTTCACCCCTCCACTTT,CASSLVSDGVTSPLHF
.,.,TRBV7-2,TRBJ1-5,TGTGCCAGCAGCGTCAGGGTTCATCAGCCCCAGCATTTT,CASSVRVHQPQHF
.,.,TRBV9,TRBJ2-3,TGTGCCAGCAGCCCCTCCGGTTCTGTCACAGATACGCAGTATTTT,CASSPSGSVTDTQYF
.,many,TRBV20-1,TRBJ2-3,TGCAGTGCTAGAGCCCTCGGGGATACGCAGTATTTT,CSARALGDTQYF
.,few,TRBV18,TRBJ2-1,TGTGCCAGCTCACCACCGACGAGGCGGTACAATGAGCAGTTCTTC,CASSPPTRRYNEQFF
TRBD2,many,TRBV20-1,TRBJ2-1,TGCAGTGCCCAAACCGGGACTAGAGGCAATGAGCAGTTCTTC,CSAQTGTRGNEQFF
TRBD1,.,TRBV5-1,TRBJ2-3,TGCGCCAGCAGCTTATTAACAGGGGACGGCACAGATACGCAGTATTTT,CASSLLTGDGTDTQYF
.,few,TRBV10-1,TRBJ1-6,TGCGCCAGCAGTGAGAGTAGGAATTCACCCCTCCACTTT,CASSESRNSPLHF
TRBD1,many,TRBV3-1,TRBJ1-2,TGTGCCAGCAGCCGACAGGGACAGGGCTACACCTTC,CASSRQGQGYTF
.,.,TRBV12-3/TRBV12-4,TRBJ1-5,TGTACCAGCAGTTTGAGGACCGGCACCGGGACACTTTATCAGCCCCAGCATTTT,CTSSLRTGTGTLYQPQHF
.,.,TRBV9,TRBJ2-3,TGTGCCAGCAGCGTAGGGAGGTCTTTAATGGGAGGTACGCAGTATTTT,CASSVGRSLMGGTQYF
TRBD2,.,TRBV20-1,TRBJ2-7,TGCAGTGCACAGACTAGCGACAGCTACGAGCAGTACTTC,CSAQTSDSYEQYF